The 27 T cell receptor beta chains below were found in one sample sequenced in a study of CD8 T cells in Susac syndrome. The authors reverse transcribed roughly 0.5 to 1 ug RNA with random hexamers. TCRdb independently ran MiXCR on the immunoSEQ multiplex PCR reads; one entry per CDR3 protein. The profile shows roughly 140,000 distinct CDR3 sequences, 94% of them singletons. Sequenced material: CD8+ T cells from PBMCs. These receptors were obtained from a human donor in good health.

The chain joins TRBV6-1 to TRBJ2-5, with 11 bases lining up with TRBD2. After removal of 10 bases from V and 1 base from J, the junction contained 8 bases not matched to a gene. In germline, CDR1 is MNHNS, CDR2 SASEGT. This CDR3 contains 15 residues. The CDR3 spells CATVAGGRSQETQYF. CDR3 sequence (DNA): TGTGCCACCGTAGCGGGAGGGAGATCCCAAGAGACCCAGTACTTC.

This chain connects TRBV25-1 to TRBJ1-1; TRBD1 might be the D (6 bases). Germline V lookup: CDR1 MGHDK, CDR2 SYGVNS. The CDR3 loop spans 16 amino acids. Trimming took off 3 bases at V and 1 base at J, with 15 bases between the two ends. In DNA, the CDR3 is TGTGCCAGCAGTGATTCTAGGACAGAGACGAACACTGAAGCTTTCTTT. Residues: CASSDSRTETNTEAFF.

This clonotype was counted a single time. The chain recombines TRBV4-2 with TRBJ2-7, with D perhaps TRBD1 or TRBD2 (5 bases each). The V gene lost 4 bases and the J gene lost 2 bases, with 15 bases spanning the gap. Germline V CDR1 and CDR2: LGHNA, YNFKEQ. The CDR3 runs to 15 residues. Here the CDR3 reads CASSLGTTAAYEQYF. As DNA, the CDR3 is TGTGCCAGCAGCCTAGGGACGACAGCCGCCTACGAGCAGTACTTC.

The genes are TRBV28 and TRBJ1-2; D not resolved. V lost 1 base to trimming and J lost 2 bases, with 8 bases between them. Germline assignment: CDR1 MDHEN and CDR2 SYDVKM. The CDR3 is 14 amino acids. CDR3 in DNA: TGTGCCAGCAGTTTATCGGTCAGCAACTATGGCTACACCTTC. Protein product: CASSLSVSNYGYTF.

The CDR3 reads CSAWEYNEQFF. The CDR3 nucleotides read TGCAGTGCTTGGGAGTACAATGAGCAGTTCTTC. The rearrangement uses TRBV20-1 and TRBJ2-1; D might be TRBD2 (5 bases). Trimming took 5 bases from V and 4 from J, leaving 6 bases between them. The germline CDR1 and CDR2 sequences are DFQATT and SNEGSKA (reference sequence). This CDR3 comprises 11 residues.

This rearrangement joins TRBV7-9 to TRBJ2-2, with D unclear. V was clipped by 1 base and J by 0 bases, with 3 bases between them. CDR3 length: 14 amino acids. Germline V gene lookup returns CDR1 SEHNR and CDR2 FQNEAQ (reference sequence). CDR3 sequence: CASSLVPNTGELFF. The CDR3 DNA reads TGTGCCAGCAGCTTAGTTCCGAACACCGGGGAGCTGTTTTTT. Full variable domain (missing parts from reference TRBV7-9 and TRBJ2-2): DTGVSQNPRHKITKRGQNVTFRCDPISEHNRLYWYRQTLGQGPEFLTYFQNEAQLEKSRLLSDRFSAERPKGSFSTLEIQRTEQGDSAMYLCASSLVPNTGELFFGEGSRLTVL.

The chain couples TRBV3-1 to TRBJ2-7; possibly TRBD1 for D (6 bases). Per germline, CDR1 LGHDT and CDR2 YNNKEL (reference sequence). V was trimmed by 1 base and J by 7 bases, leaving 17 bases between them. The CDR3 extends over 15 amino acids. The CDR3 spells CASSQVGARPGEQYF. CDR3 bases: TGTGCCAGCAGCCAAGTGGGGGCTCGACCTGGAGAGCAGTACTTC.

The chain employs TRBV13 and TRBJ2-7; D perhaps matches TRBD1 (6 bases). The length of the CDR3 is 14 residues. V was trimmed by 5 bases and J by 3 bases, leaving 14 bases between them. Germline CDR1 reads PRHDT; CDR2 reads FYEKMQ (reference sequence). The CDR3 DNA follows: TGTGCCAGCAGCGCCCGACAGGAATACTACGAGCAGTACTTC. Translating it yields CASSARQEYYEQYF.

The rearrangement uses TRBV7-2 and TRBJ2-7; D perhaps matches TRBD2 (5 bases). V lost 6 bases, J lost 4 bases, and 7 bases lay in between. The length of the CDR3 is 11 residues. The V gene's germline CDR1 is SGHTA and CDR2 FQGNSA. This CDR3 is CASSGEYEQYF. The DNA of the CDR3 is TGTGCCAGCAGTGGGGAGTACGAGCAGTACTTC.

In this sample, this clonotype turned up a few times. The rearrangement links TRBV3-1 to TRBJ2-1; 10 bases line up with TRBD2. CDR1 and CDR2 (germline): LGHDT, YNNKEL (reference sequence). CDR3 length: 15 amino acids. After removal of 4 bases from V and 4 bases from J, the junction contained 4 bases not matched to a gene. The CDR3 region is CASSPTSGIYNEQFF. The CDR3 nucleotides are TGTGCCAGCAGCCCCACTAGCGGGATTTACAATGAGCAGTTCTTC.

The chain carries TRBV27 and TRBJ1-1; D possibly corresponds to TRBD1 (5 bases). The V end lost 5 bases, the J end lost 7 bases, and 23 bases lay between the germline ends. There are 16 residues in the CDR3. The V gene's germline CDR1 is MNHEY and CDR2 SMNVEV (reference sequence). The CDR3 coding sequence is TGTGCCAGCAGTCAAACCTCCTACCAGGGAACAATTGAAGCTTTCTTT. Translation: CASSQTSYQGTIEAFF.

The chain joins TRBV4-1 to TRBJ1-2, with D possibly matching TRBD1 (6 bases). This CDR3 is 15 amino acids long. The V gene's germline CDR1 is MGHRA and CDR2 YSYEKL. Between the trimmed V and J ends, which lost 0 bases and 8 bases, there was a span of 16 bases. In nucleotides, the CDR3 is TGCGCCAGCAGCCAAGATGTAGGGACAAATCGCGGCTACACCTTC. Protein sequence: CASSQDVGTNRGYTF.

The chain is built from TRBV29-1 and TRBJ1-2, with TRBD1 as a possible D gene (5 bases). Germline V lookup: CDR1 SQVTM, CDR2 ANQGSEA. The V gene lost 5 bases and the J gene lost 8 bases, with 15 bases spanning the gap. This CDR3 comprises 12 residues. The CDR3 is CSVLEGTGGYTF. CDR3 in DNA: TGCAGCGTTCTAGAAGGGACGGGGGGCTACACCTTC.

The rearrangement links TRBV12-3 or TRBV12-4 to TRBJ2-1; D may be TRBD1 (5 bases). V was trimmed by 1 base and J by 8 bases, leaving 12 bases between them. This CDR3 is built from 14 residues. The CDR3 here is CASSLVAGNDEQFF. DNA for the CDR3: TGTGCCAGCAGTTTAGTGGCAGGGAACGATGAGCAGTTCTTC.

The chain carries TRBV9 and TRBJ2-7, with 10 nucleotides matching TRBD2. The ends lost 4 bases at V and 6 bases at J; junction bases unmatched: 10. The CDR3 sequence is 15 residues long. Germline V gene data show CDR1 as SGDLS and CDR2 as YYNGEE. The CDR3, as DNA: TGTGCCAGCAGCTATTCAGCGGGAGGGCCGTCCGAGCAGTACTTC. Encoded protein: CASSYSAGGPSEQYF.

The chain combines TRBV15 with TRBJ2-1; either TRBD1 or TRBD2 may supply D (5 bases each). Per germline, CDR1 LNHNV and CDR2 YYDKDF (reference sequence). The CDR3 length is 15 residues. V was trimmed by 0 bases and J by 8 bases, leaving 14 bases between them. DNA for the CDR3: TGTGCCACCAGCAGAGATCGTGGGGGAAATGATGAGCAGTTCTTC. Protein sequence: CATSRDRGGNDEQFF.

The V gene is TRBV29-1, the J gene TRBJ2-7, with 11 bases aligning to TRBD2. The CDR3 covers 15 residues. With V trimmed by 4 bases and J by 5 bases, 10 bases remained unmatched. Germline V gene lookup returns CDR1 SQVTM and CDR2 ANQGSEA. Here the CDR3 DNA reads TGCAGCGTTGGCTACTTTAGCGGGAGGGCCGACGAGCAGTACTTC. Translating gives CSVGYFSGRADEQYF.

The CDR3 DNA follows: TGCGCCAGCCGCATCACCTCGGGAGGCAATCAGCCCCAGCATTTT. This sequence encodes CASRITSGGNQPQHF. The chain combines TRBV5-1 with TRBJ1-5; D is uncertain. Germline CDR1 SGHRS, CDR2 YFSETQ. V lost 7 bases, J lost 2 bases, and 16 bases lay in between. This CDR3 is built from 15 residues.

The chain employs TRBV29-1 and TRBJ2-7; the match to TRBD1 covers 8 bases. V lost 5 bases to trimming and J lost 6 bases; unmatched junction nucleotides: 6. CDR1 and CDR2 from the germline V gene are SQVTM and ANQGSEA. This CDR3 has 12 residues. In DNA form, the CDR3 reads TGCAGCGTTTCGGCCAGGGGGCGCGAGCAGTACTTC. It is translated as CSVSARGREQYF.

This chain uses TRBV19 with TRBJ1-1; no definite D call. Germline V gene sequence: CDR1 LNHDA, CDR2 SQIVND (reference sequence). The length of the CDR3 is 13 residues. Trimming took off 5 bases at V and 1 base at J, with 8 bases between the two ends. This CDR3 is CASSAGSNTEAFF. In nucleotides, the CDR3 is TGTGCCAGTAGTGCAGGATCGAACACTGAAGCTTTCTTT.

The J gene is TRBJ1-5, the V gene TRBV11-1; the match to TRBD1 covers 8 bases. J was trimmed by 4 bases and V by 2 bases; bases with no gene match: 4. Germline assignment: CDR1 SGHAT and CDR2 FQDESV (reference sequence). The CDR3 is 15 residues long. The CDR3 protein is CASSLTGGPNQPQHF. CDR3 nucleotides: TGTGCCAGCAGCTTAACAGGGGGGCCTAATCAGCCCCAGCATTTT.

The gene calls are TRBV27 and TRBJ1-2, with TRBD1 as a possible D gene (5 bases). The CDR3 extends over 13 amino acids. Germline CDR1 and CDR2: MNHEY and SMNVEV (reference sequence). The V gene lost 5 bases and the J gene lost 8 bases, with 15 bases spanning the gap. The CDR3 coding sequence is TGTGCCAGCAGTGAGGCAGGGAAAGAGGGCTACACCTTC. Its translation is CASSEAGKEGYTF.

The V call is TRBV12-3 or TRBV12-4, the J call TRBJ1-1; 7 bases map to TRBD1. The CDR3 length is 12 residues. V trimming: 7 bases; J trimming: 6 bases; junction bases outside the gene matches: 5. In nucleotides, the CDR3 is TGTGCCAGCACCCGGACAGGTGCTGAAGCTTTCTTT. Protein product: CASTRTGAEAFF.

This clonotype appeared a single time. The chain has TRBV11-1 and TRBJ2-1; tentative D call: TRBD1 (6 bases). Deletions cut 5 bases from V and 4 bases from J, with 9 bases between. This CDR3 has 13 residues. CDR1 SGHAT and CDR2 FQDESV come from the germline V gene (reference sequence). CDR3 sequence: CASSKRGYNEQFF. CDR3 bases: TGTGCCAGCAGCAAAAGGGGGTACAATGAGCAGTTCTTC.

The V gene is TRBV5-1, the J gene TRBJ2-3; 9 bases are shared with TRBD1. V shed 4 bases, J shed 3 bases, and the junction held 6 bases outside the gene matches. There are 15 residues in the CDR3. The germline V gene encodes CDR1 SGHRS and CDR2 YFSETQ. This CDR3 is CASSNAGQGTDTQYF. The DNA of the CDR3 is TGCGCCAGCAGCAATGCGGGACAGGGAACAGATACGCAGTATTTT.

The table lists this clonotype with a count of one. The chain couples TRBV20-1 to TRBJ2-1; 9 nucleotides match TRBD2. Per the germline V gene, CDR1 is DFQATT and CDR2 is SNEGSKA (reference sequence). The CDR3 spans 16 residues. J gave up 8 bases and V 3 bases, and 14 bases lay outside the gene matches. The CDR3 reads CSARKSTSGSYDEQFF. CDR3 DNA: TGCAGTGCTAGGAAGTCGACTAGCGGCAGTTATGATGAGCAGTTCTTC.

The J gene is TRBJ2-1, the V gene TRBV24-1; 8 bases fit TRBD1. CDR3 length equals 16 residues. V lost 0 bases to trimming and J lost 2 bases; unmatched junction nucleotides: 2. The germline V gene has CDR1 KGHDR and CDR2 SFDVKD. In DNA form, the CDR3 reads TGTGCCACCAGTGATTTGGCAGGGGGCGCCTACAATGAGCAGTTCTTC. Protein sequence: CATSDLAGGAYNEQFF.